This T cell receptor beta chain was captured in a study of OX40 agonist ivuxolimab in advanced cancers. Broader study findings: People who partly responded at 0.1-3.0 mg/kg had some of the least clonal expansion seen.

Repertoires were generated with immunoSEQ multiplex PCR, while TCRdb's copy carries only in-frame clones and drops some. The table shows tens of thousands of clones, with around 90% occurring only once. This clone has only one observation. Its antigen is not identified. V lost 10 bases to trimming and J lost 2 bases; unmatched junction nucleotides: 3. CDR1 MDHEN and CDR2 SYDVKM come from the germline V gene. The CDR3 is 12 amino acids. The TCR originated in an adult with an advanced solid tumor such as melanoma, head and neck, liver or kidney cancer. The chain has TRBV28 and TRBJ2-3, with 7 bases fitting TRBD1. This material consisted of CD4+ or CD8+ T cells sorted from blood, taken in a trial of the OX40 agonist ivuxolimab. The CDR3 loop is CATRGFTDTQYF. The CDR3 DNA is TGTGCCACCAGGGGGTTCACAGATACGCAGTATTTT.